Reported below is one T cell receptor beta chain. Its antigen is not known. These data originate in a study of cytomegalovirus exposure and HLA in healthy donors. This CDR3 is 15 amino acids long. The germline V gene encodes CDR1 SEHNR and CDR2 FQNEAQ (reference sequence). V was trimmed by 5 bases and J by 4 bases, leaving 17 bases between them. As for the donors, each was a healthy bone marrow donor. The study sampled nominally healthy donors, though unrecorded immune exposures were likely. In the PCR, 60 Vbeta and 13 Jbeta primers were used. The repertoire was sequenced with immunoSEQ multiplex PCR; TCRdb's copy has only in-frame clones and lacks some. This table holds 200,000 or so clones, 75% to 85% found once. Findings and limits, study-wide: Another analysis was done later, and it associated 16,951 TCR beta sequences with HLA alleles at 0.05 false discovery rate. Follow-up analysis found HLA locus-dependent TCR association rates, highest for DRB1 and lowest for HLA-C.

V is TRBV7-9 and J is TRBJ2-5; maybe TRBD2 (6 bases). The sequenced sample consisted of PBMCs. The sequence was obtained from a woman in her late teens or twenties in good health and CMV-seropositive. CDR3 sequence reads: CASSQGTAEAETQYF. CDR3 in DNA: TGTGCCAGCAGCCAAGGGACTGCCGAGGCAGAGACCCAGTACTTC.